Shown below are 21 T cell receptor beta chains from a single sample sequenced in a study of T cells after posttransplantation cyclophosphamide. Cyclophosphamide on days +3 and +4 followed busulfan-fludarabine conditioning and a marrow graft. The protocol was immunoSEQ multiplex PCR, while the TCRdb copy is restricted to in-frame clones and leaves out a portion. This sample has approximately 2,300 clones, each found more than once. Material: PBMCs, obtained after an allogeneic stem cell transplant with post-transplant cyclophosphamide. Every receptor here comes from an older female patient who received an allogeneic stem cell transplant from an unrelated donor, was CMV-positive, and had acute GVHD only. Some T cells here may be from the graft donor.

This clone was observed at least ten times. V is TRBV7-9 and J is TRBJ1-2, with 7 bases fitting TRBD1. CDR3 length equals 16 residues. Trimming cost V 3 bases and J 5 bases; bases outside gene matches: 12. The germline gives CDR1 SEHNR, CDR2 FQNEAQ (reference sequence). The CDR3 protein is CASSFSTWTGIYGYTF. DNA for the CDR3: TGTGCCAGCAGCTTCTCCACTTGGACAGGAATATATGGCTACACCTTC.

The table lists this clone with many counts. The rearrangement links TRBV12-3 or TRBV12-4 to TRBJ1-1, with 10 bases matching TRBD1. The CDR3 sequence is 15 residues long. V lost 3 bases to trimming and J lost 7 bases; unmatched junction nucleotides: 8. The CDR3 sequence is CASSFLPGQGIEAFF. In DNA, the CDR3 is TGTGCCAGCAGTTTTCTACCGGGACAGGGGATTGAAGCTTTCTTT.

This clone was detected only a few times. The chain recombines TRBV5-4 with TRBJ2-5; TRBD1 might be the D (7 bases). Germline-derived CDR1 and CDR2 are SGHNT and YYREEE (reference sequence). CDR3 size: 19 residues. V dropped 0 bases and J dropped 5 bases, with 26 bases sitting between them. The CDR3 sequence: CASSLARGVGVQGGETQYF. As DNA, the CDR3 is TGTGCCAGCAGCTTGGCCAGGGGGGTCGGTGTACAGGGAGGCGAGACCCAGTACTTC.

This clone showed up many times. The rearrangement links TRBV5-1 to TRBJ1-1; possible D gene TRBD1, 5 bases. The CDR3 totals 14 residues. V was trimmed by 1 base and J by 4 bases, leaving 11 bases between them. Germline V gene lookup returns CDR1 SGHRS and CDR2 YFSETQ. Here the CDR3 reads CASSLLFGGTEAFF. In DNA form, the CDR3 reads TGCGCCAGCAGCTTGTTATTCGGGGGCACTGAAGCTTTCTTT.

Many counts were recorded for this clone. The chain couples TRBV18 to TRBJ1-6, with 11 positions matching TRBD1. V gave up 1 base and J gave up 8 bases; unmatched junction bases: 22. CDR3 length: 22 residues. Germline assignment: CDR1 KGHSH and CDR2 LQKENI. The CDR3 protein is CASSPLHGSLGQGAIWDSPLHF. The CDR3 DNA follows: TGTGCCAGCTCACCACTTCATGGGAGTCTTGGACAGGGGGCGATTTGGGATTCACCCCTCCACTTT.

This clone came up many times. The genes are TRBV6-2 or TRBV6-3 and TRBJ1-5; TRBD1 might be the D (5 bases). V lost 4 bases, J lost 7 bases, and 11 bases lay in between. The CDR3 length is 13 residues. Germline V CDR1 and CDR2: MNHEY, SVGEGT. The DNA of the CDR3 is TGTGCCAGCAGTTCTCAGGGAGGACAGCCCCAGCATTTT. This translates into CASSSQGGQPQHF.

This clone has a count of ten or more. The chain carries TRBV30 and TRBJ1-1; tentative D call: TRBD1 (5 bases). With 0 bases removed from V and 9 bases from J, the gap between germline ends came to 11 bases. The CDR3 contains 12 residues. The V gene's germline CDR1 is GTSNPN and CDR2 SVGIG (reference sequence). The chain's CDR3 is CAWSVRDSQAFF. In DNA, the CDR3 is TGTGCCTGGAGTGTACGGGACTCTCAAGCTTTCTTT.

This clone was recorded many times. This chain connects TRBV18 to TRBJ2-5; tentatively, D is TRBD2 (6 bases). This CDR3 is 15 amino acids long. Trimming left V 4 bases short and J 4 bases short, with 16 bases between. Germline CDR1 reads KGHSH; CDR2 reads LQKENI. The CDR3 sequence: CASSRLAAGGETQYF. The CDR3 nucleotides are TGTGCCAGCTCACGTCTCGCTGCCGGGGGAGAGACCCAGTACTTC. The full variable domain, completed using reference TRBV18 and TRBJ2-5, is NAGVMQNPRHLVRRRGQEARLRCSPMKGHSHVYWYRQLPEEGLKFMVYLQKENIIDESGMPKERFSAEFPKEGPSILRIQQVVRGDSAAYFCASSRLAAGGETQYFGPGTRLLVL.

This clone is termed medium-sized (0.01 to 0.1%). The chain employs TRBV7-2 and TRBJ2-7, with D perhaps matching TRBD1 (6 bases). The germline V gene has CDR1 SGHTA and CDR2 FQGNSA. V lost 1 base and J lost 6, with 13 bases in between. The CDR3 runs to 14 residues. This CDR3 is CASSLEQGSSEQYF. The CDR3 nucleotides read TGTGCCAGCAGCTTAGAACAGGGTAGTAGCGAGCAGTACTTC.

This clone has ten or more counts. The V gene is TRBV19, the J gene TRBJ1-5, with a possible D match to TRBD1 (6 bases). Germline values: CDR1 LNHDA, CDR2 SQIVND (reference sequence). CDR3 length: 15 amino acids. The V and J ends lost 5 bases and 6 bases respectively, with 17 bases between them. The CDR3 sequence is CASSAINRAGQPQHF. Written as DNA, the CDR3 is TGTGCCAGTAGTGCCATCAACAGGGCCGGTCAGCCCCAGCATTTT.

This clone was counted between two and nine times. The V and J genes are TRBV6-5 and TRBJ2-2, with D hard to call. Germline CDR1 is MNHEY and CDR2 is SVGAGI. The CDR3 spans 14 residues. Trimming took off 11 bases at V and 0 bases at J, with 13 bases between the two ends. The CDR3 DNA is TGTGCCGTGAAGCGCGGAGCGAACACCGGGGAGCTGTTTTTT. Encoded protein: CAVKRGANTGELFF.

This clone is categorized as medium-sized (0.01 to 0.1%). The chain recombines TRBV19 with TRBJ1-4; D possibly corresponds to TRBD1 (5 bases). Trimming shortened V by 3 bases and J by 8 bases, and 10 bases separated the two germline ends. The CDR3 spans 13 residues. In germline, CDR1 is LNHDA, CDR2 SQIVND (reference sequence). CDR3: CASSISRQEKLFF. CDR3 DNA: TGTGCCAGTAGTATTTCCCGACAGGAAAAACTGTTTTTT.

This clone was detected ten times or more. The CDR3 loop is CASSTGQGRGTEAFF. The CDR3 bases are TGTGCCAGCAGCACGGGACAGGGTCGAGGCACTGAAGCTTTCTTT. This sequence joins TRBV7-8 and TRBJ1-1, with 9 bases fitting TRBD1. V shed 5 bases and J 4 bases; nucleotides not matched to a gene: 8. The germline V gene encodes CDR1 SGHVS and CDR2 FQNEAQ. This CDR3 is 15 amino acids long. The whole variable domain, filled in from reference TRBV7-8 and TRBJ1-1, reads GAGVSQSPRYKVAKRGQDVALRCDPISGHVSLFWYQQALGQGPEFLTYFQNEAQLDKSGLPSDRFFAERPEGSVSTLKIQRTQQEDSAVYLCASSTGQGRGTEAFFGQGTRLTVV.

This clone showed up many times. The chain joins TRBV4-2 to TRBJ1-4; the D gene is possibly TRBD1 (5 bases). Germline V gene data show CDR1 as LGHNA and CDR2 as YNFKEQ. V shed 2 bases and J shed 8 bases, with 9 bases lying between them. This CDR3 is 13 amino acids long. CDR3 in DNA: TGTGCCAGCAGCCAATTTGGGGGGGAAAAACTGTTTTTT. It codes for CASSQFGGEKLFF.

This clone is deemed medium-sized. The chain recombines TRBV19 with TRBJ2-1; D is possibly TRBD2 (7 bases). V was clipped by 7 bases and J by 6 bases, with 25 bases between them. CDR3 size: 17 residues. Germline V gene lookup returns CDR1 LNHDA and CDR2 SQIVND (reference sequence). The CDR3 loop reads CASTTRGGGRASNEQFF. The CDR3 bases are TGTGCCAGTACCACACGAGGGGGGGGGAGGGCCTCCAATGAGCAGTTCTTC.

This clone was picked up many times. The genes are TRBV5-1 and TRBJ2-3; maybe TRBD1 (6 bases). V was pared by 0 bases and J by 3 bases, with 14 bases between. The germline CDR1 and CDR2 sequences are SGHRS and YFSETQ. The CDR3 is 16 residues long. The CDR3 nucleotides are TGCGCCAGCAGCTTGGACGTCACAGGGAGTACAGATACGCAGTATTTT. Translating gives CASSLDVTGSTDTQYF. The whole variable domain, remainder taken from reference TRBV5-1 and TRBJ2-3, is KAGVTQTPRYLIKTRGQQVTLSCSPISGHRSVSWYQQTPGQGLQFLFEYFSETQRNKGNFPGRFSGRQFSNSRSEMNVSTLELGDSALYLCASSLDVTGSTDTQYFGPGTRLTVL.

This clone was seen ten or more times. The chain joins TRBV18 to TRBJ2-1; tentative D call: TRBD1 (5 bases). This CDR3 has 16 residues. V was shortened by 6 bases and J by 6 bases, with 21 bases between the two germline ends. Germline CDR1 KGHSH, CDR2 LQKENI. CDR3 loop: CASSPKGQGWGNEQFF. The CDR3, as DNA: TGTGCCAGCTCCCCTAAAGGGCAGGGATGGGGCAATGAGCAGTTCTTC.

Ten or more counts support this clone. The chain employs TRBV15 and TRBJ2-1; either TRBD1 or TRBD2 may fit D (5 bases each). The ends were cut back, 5 bases at V and 1 base at J, with 9 bases in the middle. The CDR3 contains 14 residues. CDR1 and CDR2 (germline): LNHNV, YYDKDF (reference sequence). DNA for the CDR3: TGTGCCACCAGCCCAGGGAGTTCCTACAATGAGCAGTTCTTC. Its protein is CATSPGSSYNEQFF.

This clone was seen a handful of times. The rearrangement uses TRBV6-2 or TRBV6-3 and TRBJ1-6; D remains unclear. The CDR3 runs 12 residues. The germline CDR1 and CDR2 sequences are MNHEY and SVGEGT. V was cut by 8 bases and J by 7 bases, with 9 bases left in between. The CDR3 loop reads CASQNSNSPLHF. The CDR3 region has the DNA TGTGCCAGCCAAAACTCAAATTCACCCCTCCACTTT.

CDR3 in DNA: TGTGCCAGCAGTTTATGGCAGGTACCGCATTTT. It encodes CASSLWQVPHF. The rearrangement uses TRBV28 and TRBJ1-5, with D hard to call. V was clipped by 0 bases and J by 15 bases, with 9 bases between them. This CDR3 has 11 amino acids. In germline, CDR1 is MDHEN, CDR2 SYDVKM. Full variable domain (rest looked up from reference TRBV28 and TRBJ1-5): DVKVTQSSRYLVKRTGEKVFLECVQDMDHENMFWYRQDPGLGLRLIYFSYDVKMKEKGDIPEGYSVSREKKERFSLILESASTNQTSMYLCASSLWQVPHFGDGTRLSIL.

At least ten counts were recorded for this clone. The chain uses TRBV12-3 or TRBV12-4 and TRBJ2-7, with D possibly being TRBD2 (6 bases). The CDR3 totals 16 residues. V lost 3 bases and J 4 bases, leaving 19 bases between the germline ends. The CDR3, as DNA: TGTGCCAGCAGTTTGGCCGTTCAGCGGGTGGGGTACGAGCAGTACTTC. Protein product: CASSLAVQRVGYEQYF.